Shown below are 16 T cell receptor beta chains from a single sample sequenced in a study of cytomegalovirus exposure and HLA in healthy donors. Repertoires were generated with immunoSEQ multiplex PCR, while TCRdb's copy carries only in-frame clones and drops some. The sample carries about 110,000 clones, approximately 91% recorded once. The specimen sequenced was PBMCs. The origin of the receptors is a young woman in good health and CMV-seronegative.

The V gene is TRBV27, the J gene TRBJ2-7; possibly TRBD2 for D (6 bases). The CDR3 is 15 residues long. The V gene lost 2 bases and the J gene lost 5 bases, with 16 bases spanning the gap. CDR1 and CDR2 (germline): MNHEY, SMNVEV (reference sequence). The CDR3 nucleotides read TGTGCCAGCAGTTTAGATGTGGGAGGTCTGGACGAGCAGTACTTC. Protein sequence: CASSLDVGGLDEQYF.

DNA for the CDR3: TGTGCCAGCAGCTCCGACAGAGCCTACGAGCAGTACTTC. Its protein product is CASSSDRAYEQYF. V and J are TRBV28 and TRBJ2-7; the D gene is possibly TRBD1 (5 bases). Germline assignment: CDR1 MDHEN and CDR2 SYDVKM. V lost 6 bases and J lost 2, with 11 bases in between. The CDR3 has 13 residues.

The V gene is TRBV7-9, the J gene TRBJ1-1; no clear D gene. Trimming took 5 bases from V and 0 from J, leaving 4 bases between them. CDR1 is SEHNR and CDR2 is FQNEAQ in the germline V gene (reference sequence). The CDR3 loop spans 12 amino acids. CDR3 loop: CASSSVNTEAFF. In nucleotides, the CDR3 is TGTGCCAGCAGCAGCGTGAACACTGAAGCTTTCTTT. Full variable domain (outside the CDR3, taken from reference TRBV7-9 and TRBJ1-1): DTGVSQNPRHKITKRGQNVTFRCDPISEHNRLYWYRQTLGQGPEFLTYFQNEAQLEKSRLLSDRFSAERPKGSFSTLEIQRTEQGDSAMYLCASSSVNTEAFFGQGTRLTVV.

The CDR3 sequence is CSARGDNGYTF. DNA for the CDR3: TGCAGTGCCAGGGGGGACAACGGCTACACCTTC. The chain has TRBV20-1 and TRBJ1-2; 7 nucleotides align to TRBD1. CDR1 DFQATT and CDR2 SNEGSKA come from the germline V gene (reference sequence). This CDR3 comprises 11 residues. After removal of 6 bases from V and 8 bases from J, the junction contained 6 bases not matched to a gene.

The gene calls are TRBV5-4 and TRBJ2-1, with D tentatively TRBD1 (5 bases). Germline CDR1 and CDR2: SGHNT and YYREEE (reference sequence). With 4 bases removed from V and 1 base from J, the gap between germline ends came to 12 bases. This CDR3 contains 15 residues. The CDR3: CASSVSDRSYNEQFF. CDR3 bases: TGTGCCAGCAGCGTCAGCGACAGATCCTACAATGAGCAGTTCTTC.

The table lists this clone with a few counts. V and J are TRBV9 and TRBJ1-1; 7 bases align to TRBD1. V lost 4 bases to trimming and J lost 2 bases; unmatched junction nucleotides: 8. The CDR3 runs 15 residues. Germline V gene data show CDR1 as SGDLS and CDR2 as YYNGEE. The CDR3 DNA is TGTGCCAGCAGCCCTTGGGACAGTAGAAACACTGAAGCTTTCTTT. This codes for CASSPWDSRNTEAFF. The full variable domain, its missing parts supplied by reference TRBV9 and TRBJ1-1, is DSGVTQTPKHLITATGQRVTLRCSPRSGDLSVYWYQQSLDQGLQFLIQYYNGEERAKGNILERFSAQQFPDLHSELNLSSLELGDSALYFCASSPWDSRNTEAFFGQGTRLTVV.

This clone was detected only a few times. The chain couples TRBV29-1 to TRBJ2-1, with TRBD1 as a possible D gene (5 bases). V lost 5 bases to trimming and J lost 0 bases, with 11 bases between them. Germline V gives CDR1 SQVTM, CDR2 ANQGSEA. The CDR3 covers 14 residues. CDR3 in DNA: TGCAGCGTTTCAGGGTCCAGCTCCTACAATGAGCAGTTCTTC. The encoded protein is CSVSGSSSYNEQFF.

The V and J genes are TRBV27 and TRBJ2-3, with a tentative D call TRBD1 (6 bases). The CDR3 has 15 amino acids. Germline values: CDR1 MNHEY, CDR2 SMNVEV (reference sequence). Trimming removed 6 bases at V and 2 bases at J, with 15 bases between. CDR3 protein: CASRGWDTYTDTQYF. CDR3 sequence (DNA): TGTGCCAGCAGGGGCTGGGACACCTACACAGATACGCAGTATTTT.

This clone has just a few counts. This chain uses TRBV29-1 with TRBJ2-3, with D possibly being TRBD1 (6 bases). The CDR3 has 14 amino acids. Trimming stripped 3 bases from V and 2 bases from J, with 12 bases between. Germline V gene sequence: CDR1 SQVTM, CDR2 ANQGSEA. CDR3 sequence: CSVDRGRDTDTQYF. The CDR3 nucleotides are TGCAGCGTTGACAGGGGCCGAGACACAGATACGCAGTATTTT.

This chain joins TRBV9 and TRBJ1-2; TRBD1 agrees at 7 bases. Unmatched junction bases numbered 17, after V lost 3 bases and J lost 0 bases. The CDR3 is made up of 19 amino acids. CDR1 and CDR2 (germline): SGDLS, YYNGEE. As DNA, the CDR3 is TGTGCCAGCAGCGACACCCTTCAGACAGGGCCCGCTACTAACTATGGCTACACCTTC. It codes for CASSDTLQTGPATNYGYTF.

The rearrangement links TRBV6-1 to TRBJ1-2, with TRBD1 as a possible D gene (6 bases). The CDR3 contains 15 residues. CDR1 and CDR2 (germline): MNHNS, SASEGT. The V and J ends lost 0 bases and 6 bases respectively, with 14 bases between them. The CDR3 here is CASSEAAREGDGYTF. As DNA, the CDR3 is TGTGCCAGCAGTGAAGCCGCCAGGGAGGGGGATGGCTACACCTTC.

The gene calls are TRBV4-3 and TRBJ2-1; the match to TRBD2 covers 12 bases. This CDR3 is built from 16 residues. J was trimmed by 4 bases and V by 1 base; bases with no gene match: 2. Germline loops: CDR1 LGHNA, CDR2 YSLEER. The CDR3 region is CASSQGLAGEYNEQFF. In DNA form, the CDR3 reads TGCGCCAGCAGCCAAGGACTAGCGGGGGAATACAATGAGCAGTTCTTC.

The V gene is TRBV4-2, the J gene TRBJ1-4; TRBD1 aligns across 9 bases. The junction had 2 bases not matched to a gene; V was cut back by 1 base and J by 5 bases. The CDR3 extends over 15 amino acids. CDR1 and CDR2 from the germline V gene are LGHNA and YNFKEQ. In DNA form, the CDR3 reads TGTGCCAGCAGCCAAGCCGGGACAGGGAATGAAAAACTGTTTTTT. Protein sequence: CASSQAGTGNEKLFF.

This chain joins TRBV18 and TRBJ2-1, with D tentatively TRBD1 (6 bases). CDR3 length: 15 amino acids. The germline V gene has CDR1 KGHSH and CDR2 LQKENI. V lost 6 bases, J lost 3 bases, and 15 bases lay in between. The CDR3 nucleotides are TGTGCCAGCTCCCAGAACAGGGTCTTCTACAATGAGCAGTTCTTC. It encodes CASSQNRVFYNEQFF.

V usage is TRBV6-6 and J usage is TRBJ2-3; 10 positions agree with TRBD2. The CDR3 runs 16 residues. Germline V gives CDR1 MNHNY, CDR2 SVGAGI (reference sequence). V shed 2 bases and J 5 bases; nucleotides not matched to a gene: 7. CDR3 sequence (DNA): TGTGCCAGCAGTTACGTGGGAACTAGCGGGAAAGATACGCAGTATTTT. Protein product: CASSYVGTSGKDTQYF.

The V call is TRBV6-5, the J call TRBJ1-2, with D unclear. V lost 8 bases, J lost 6 bases, and 16 bases lay in between. The germline V gene has CDR1 MNHEY and CDR2 SVGAGI. The CDR3 has 13 amino acids. CDR3 protein: CASARGGIDGYTF. CDR3 DNA sequence: TGTGCCAGCGCCCGCGGAGGGATCGATGGCTACACCTTC.